This T cell receptor beta chain originates from a study of T cell responses to AZD1222 COVID-19 vaccine. The V end was cut by 4 bases, the J end by 2 bases, with 10 bases between. The CDR3 is 13 amino acids. Germline-derived CDR1 and CDR2 are SGHRS and YFSETQ. The method was immunoSEQ multiplex PCR; TCRdb's version includes in-frame clones alone and lacks a portion of them. The profile shows 140,000 to 150,000 clones, around 90% of them singletons. This clonotype originated in an adult in good health. Sequencing used peripheral blood, obtained on day 0 of AZD1222 vaccination. The rearrangement links TRBV5-1 to TRBJ2-7; tentatively, D is TRBD1 or TRBD2 (5 bases each). Here the CDR3 reads CASSLGRPYEQYF. The DNA for the CDR3 is TGCGCCAGCAGCCTGGGACGGCCCTACGAGCAGTACTTC.